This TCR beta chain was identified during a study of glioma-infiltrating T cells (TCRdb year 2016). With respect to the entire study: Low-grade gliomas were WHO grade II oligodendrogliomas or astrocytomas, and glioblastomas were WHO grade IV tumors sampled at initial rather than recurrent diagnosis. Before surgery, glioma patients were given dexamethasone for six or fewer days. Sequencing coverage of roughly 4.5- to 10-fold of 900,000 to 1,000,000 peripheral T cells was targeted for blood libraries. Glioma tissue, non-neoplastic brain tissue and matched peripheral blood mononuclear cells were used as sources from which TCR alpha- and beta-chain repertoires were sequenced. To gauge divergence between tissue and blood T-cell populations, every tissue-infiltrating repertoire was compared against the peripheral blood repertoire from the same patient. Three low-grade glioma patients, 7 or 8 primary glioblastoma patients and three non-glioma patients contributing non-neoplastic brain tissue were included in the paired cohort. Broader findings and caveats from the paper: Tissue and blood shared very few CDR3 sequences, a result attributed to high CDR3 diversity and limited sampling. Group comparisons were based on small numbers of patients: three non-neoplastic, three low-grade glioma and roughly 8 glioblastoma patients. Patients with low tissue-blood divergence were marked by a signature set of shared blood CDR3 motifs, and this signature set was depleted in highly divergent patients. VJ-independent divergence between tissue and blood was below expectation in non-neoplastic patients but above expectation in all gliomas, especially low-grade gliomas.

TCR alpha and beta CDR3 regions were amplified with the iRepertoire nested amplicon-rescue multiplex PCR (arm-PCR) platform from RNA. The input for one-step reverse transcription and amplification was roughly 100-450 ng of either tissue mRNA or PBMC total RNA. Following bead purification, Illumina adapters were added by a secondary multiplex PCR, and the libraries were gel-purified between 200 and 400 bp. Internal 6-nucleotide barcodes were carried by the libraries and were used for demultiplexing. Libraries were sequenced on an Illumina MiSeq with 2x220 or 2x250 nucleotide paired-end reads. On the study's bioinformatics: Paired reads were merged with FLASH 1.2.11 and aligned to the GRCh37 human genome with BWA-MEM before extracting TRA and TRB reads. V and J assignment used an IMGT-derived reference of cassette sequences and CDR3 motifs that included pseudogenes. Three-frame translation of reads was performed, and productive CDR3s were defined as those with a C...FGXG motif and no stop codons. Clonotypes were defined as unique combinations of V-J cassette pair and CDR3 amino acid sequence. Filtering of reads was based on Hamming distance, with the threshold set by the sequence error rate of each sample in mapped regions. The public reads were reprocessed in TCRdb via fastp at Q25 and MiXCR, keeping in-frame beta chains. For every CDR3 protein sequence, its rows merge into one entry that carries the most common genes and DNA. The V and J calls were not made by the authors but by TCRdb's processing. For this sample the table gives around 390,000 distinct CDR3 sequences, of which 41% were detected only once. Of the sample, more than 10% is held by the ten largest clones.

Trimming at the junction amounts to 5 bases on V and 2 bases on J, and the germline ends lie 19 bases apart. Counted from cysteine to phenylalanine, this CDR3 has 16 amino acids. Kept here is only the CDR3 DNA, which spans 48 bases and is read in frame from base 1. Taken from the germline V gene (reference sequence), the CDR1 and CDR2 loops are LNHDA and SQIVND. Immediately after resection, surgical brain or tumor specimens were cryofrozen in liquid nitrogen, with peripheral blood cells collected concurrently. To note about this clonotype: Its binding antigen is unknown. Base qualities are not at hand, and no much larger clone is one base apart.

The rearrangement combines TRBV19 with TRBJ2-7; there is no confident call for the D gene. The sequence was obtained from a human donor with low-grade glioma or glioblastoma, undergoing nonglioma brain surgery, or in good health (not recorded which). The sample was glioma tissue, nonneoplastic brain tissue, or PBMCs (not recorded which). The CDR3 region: CASSSFPDMATYEQYF. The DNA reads TGTGCCAGTAGTTCCTTTCCCGACATGGCTACCTACGAGCAGTACTTC. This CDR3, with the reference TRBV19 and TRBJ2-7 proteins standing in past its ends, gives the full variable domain DGGITQSPKYLFRKEGQNVTLSCEQNLNHDAMYWYRQDPGQGLRLIYYSQIVNDFQKGDIAEGYSVSREKKESFPLTVTSAQKNPTAFYLCASSSFPDMATYEQYFGPGTRLTVT.